This T cell receptor (beta chain) was identified in a study of CD8 T cells in ankylosing spondylitis. Points from the study as a whole: Clones that were linked to disease were CD8+ and were relatively rare in peripheral blood. Before this, some motif variants had been reported in reactive arthritis synovial fluid and blood.

Quantitative 5'-RACE with molecular barcodes produced the TCR beta libraries. From the 5' RACE reads, TCRdb called clonotypes with MiXCR, one entry per CDR3 protein. Among about 250,000 distinct CDR3 sequences listed, 32% were seen once. CDR1 is SGHRS and CDR2 is YFSETQ in the germline V gene. V was cut by 0 bases and J by 6 bases, with 5 bases left in between. This CDR3 contains 12 residues. This clonotype was picked up many times. Its antigen is undetermined. Sample: blood, either unsorted or a sorted T cell fraction (not recorded which). This TCR came from a male donor with ankylosing spondylitis or in good health (not recorded which). The chain employs TRBV5-1 and TRBJ2-3; D is unresolved. The CDR3 DNA reads TGCGCCAGCAGCTTGGCGTCGGATACGCAGTATTTT. Residues: CASSLASDTQYF.